Described below is a single T cell receptor (beta chain) sequence and its context. Its antigen remains unidentified. TCRdb re-called the reads with MiXCR, one entry per CDR3 protein. The sample lists roughly 500,000 distinct CDR3 sequences, 33% seen once, with around a sixth in the top ten. Looked up from germline, CDR1 is SQVTM and CDR2 is ANQGSEA. This CDR3 has 14 amino acids. Deletions cut 3 bases from V and 1 base from J, with 9 bases between. This sample is part of a study of T cell repertoires in cytomegalovirus infection. Turning to the study itself: Epitope selection comprised recently identified HLA-C-restricted CMV epitopes and well-studied HLA-B-restricted CMV epitopes. Both a matching HLA type and CMV infection were indicated by public TCR beta signatures.

Whole-study findings and limits: Pooled public TCR beta family frequency picked out CMV carriers with the relevant HLA. The ex vivo response was dominated by HLA-C-restricted CMV-specific TCR beta clonotypes.

This material consisted of cultured PBMCs, taken from culture after CMV antigen stimulation. This TCR derives from a human donor in good health (CMV status not recorded). Some clones in this sample may be carry-over from other donors' samples. The chain has TRBV29-1 and TRBJ2-2; D is perhaps TRBD2 (6 bases). CDR3 coding DNA: TGCAGCGTTGACCGGCGGGGGAACACCGGGGAGCTGTTTTTT. As protein: CSVDRRGNTGELFF.